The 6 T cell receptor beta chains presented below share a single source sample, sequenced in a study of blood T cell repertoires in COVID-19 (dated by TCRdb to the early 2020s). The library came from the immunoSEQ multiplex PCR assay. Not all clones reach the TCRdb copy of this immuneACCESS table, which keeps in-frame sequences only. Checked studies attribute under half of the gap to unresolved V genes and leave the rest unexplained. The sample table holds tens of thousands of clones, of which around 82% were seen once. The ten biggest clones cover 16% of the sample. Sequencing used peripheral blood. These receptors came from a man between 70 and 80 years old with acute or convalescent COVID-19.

The CDR3 reads CASSLWTGRYEQFF. The CDR3 DNA is TGTGCCAGCAGCTTGTGGACAGGGAGGTATGAGCAGTTCTTC. This chain joins TRBV5-5 and TRBJ2-1; 8 positions match TRBD1. The CDR3 extends over 14 amino acids. The germline V gene has CDR1 SGHKS and CDR2 YYEKEE (reference sequence). The junction had 5 bases not matched to a gene; V was cut back by 1 base and J by 8 bases.

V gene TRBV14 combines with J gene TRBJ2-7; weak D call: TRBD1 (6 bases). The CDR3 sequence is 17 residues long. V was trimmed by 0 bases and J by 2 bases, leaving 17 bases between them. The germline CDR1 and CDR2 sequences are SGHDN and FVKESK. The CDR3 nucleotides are TGTGCCAGCAGCCAAGATCGGGGCACAGGGAGAGCCTACGAGCAGTACTTC. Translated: CASSQDRGTGRAYEQYF.

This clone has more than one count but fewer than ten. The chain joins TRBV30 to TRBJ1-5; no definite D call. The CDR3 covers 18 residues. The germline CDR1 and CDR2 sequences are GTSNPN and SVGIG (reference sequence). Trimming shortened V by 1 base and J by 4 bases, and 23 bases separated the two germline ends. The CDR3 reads CAWSGRHPFNDENQPQHF. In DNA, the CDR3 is TGTGCCTGGAGTGGGAGGCACCCGTTTAATGATGAGAATCAGCCCCAGCATTTT.

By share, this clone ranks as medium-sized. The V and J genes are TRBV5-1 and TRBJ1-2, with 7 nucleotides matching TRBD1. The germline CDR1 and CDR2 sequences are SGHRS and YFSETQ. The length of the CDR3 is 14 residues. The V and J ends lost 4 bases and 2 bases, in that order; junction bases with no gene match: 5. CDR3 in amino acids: CASSLDRANYGYTF. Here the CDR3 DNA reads TGCGCCAGCAGCCTCGACAGGGCGAACTATGGCTACACCTTC. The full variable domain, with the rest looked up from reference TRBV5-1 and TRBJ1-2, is KAGVTQTPRYLIKTRGQQVTLSCSPISGHRSVSWYQQTPGQGLQFLFEYFSETQRNKGNFPGRFSGRQFSNSRSEMNVSTLELGDSALYLCASSLDRANYGYTFGSGTRLTVV.

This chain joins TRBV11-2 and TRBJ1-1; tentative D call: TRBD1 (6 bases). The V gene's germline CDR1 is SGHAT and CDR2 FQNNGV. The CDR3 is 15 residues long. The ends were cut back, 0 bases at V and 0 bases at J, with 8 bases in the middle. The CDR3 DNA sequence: TGTGCCAGCAGCTTAGAGCCAGGGGTGAACACTGAAGCTTTCTTT. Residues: CASSLEPGVNTEAFF.

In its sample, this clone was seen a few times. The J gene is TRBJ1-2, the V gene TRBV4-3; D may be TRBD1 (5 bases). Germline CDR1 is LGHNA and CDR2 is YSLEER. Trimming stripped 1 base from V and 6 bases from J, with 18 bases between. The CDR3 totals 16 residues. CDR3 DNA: TGCGCCAGCAGCCAAGTTCAGGGATGGGTCGGAGATGGCTACACCTTC. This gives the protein CASSQVQGWVGDGYTF.